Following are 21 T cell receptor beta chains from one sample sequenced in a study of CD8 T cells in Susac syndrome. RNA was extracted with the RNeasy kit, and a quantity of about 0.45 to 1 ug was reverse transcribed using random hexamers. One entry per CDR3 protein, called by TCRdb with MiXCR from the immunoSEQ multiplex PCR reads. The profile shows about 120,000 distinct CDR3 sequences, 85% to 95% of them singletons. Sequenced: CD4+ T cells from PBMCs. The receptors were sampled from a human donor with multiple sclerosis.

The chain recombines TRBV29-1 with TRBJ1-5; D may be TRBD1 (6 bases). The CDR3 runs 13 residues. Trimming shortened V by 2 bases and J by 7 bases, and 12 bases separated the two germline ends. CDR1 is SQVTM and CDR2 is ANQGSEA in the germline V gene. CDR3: CSVEMARGQPQHF. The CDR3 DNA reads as TGCAGCGTTGAAATGGCCAGGGGCCAGCCCCAGCATTTT.

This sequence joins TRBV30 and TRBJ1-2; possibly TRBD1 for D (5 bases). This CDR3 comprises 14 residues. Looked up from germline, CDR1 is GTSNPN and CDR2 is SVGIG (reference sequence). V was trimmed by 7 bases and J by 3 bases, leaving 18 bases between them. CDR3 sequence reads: CASPGPGGDYGYTF. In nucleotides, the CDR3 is TGTGCCTCCCCCGGTCCGGGAGGGGACTATGGCTACACCTTC.

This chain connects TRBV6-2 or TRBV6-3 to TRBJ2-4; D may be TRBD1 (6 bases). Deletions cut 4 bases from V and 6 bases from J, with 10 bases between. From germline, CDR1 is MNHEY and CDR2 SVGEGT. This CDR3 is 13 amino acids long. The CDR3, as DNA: TGTGCCAGCAGTTTCTCGGACAGAAACATTCAGTACTTC. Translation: CASSFSDRNIQYF.

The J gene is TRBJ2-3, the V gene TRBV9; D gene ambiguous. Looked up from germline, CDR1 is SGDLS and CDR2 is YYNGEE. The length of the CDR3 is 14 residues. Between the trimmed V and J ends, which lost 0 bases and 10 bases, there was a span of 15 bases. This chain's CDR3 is CASSVALLGSAQYF. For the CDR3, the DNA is TGTGCCAGCAGCGTAGCACTGCTAGGAAGTGCGCAGTATTTT.

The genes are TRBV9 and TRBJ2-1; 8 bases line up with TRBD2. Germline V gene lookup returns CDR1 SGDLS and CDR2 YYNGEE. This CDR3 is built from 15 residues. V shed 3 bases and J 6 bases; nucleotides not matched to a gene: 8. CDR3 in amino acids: CASSEPGLGTNEQFF. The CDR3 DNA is TGTGCCAGCAGCGAACCGGGACTAGGCACCAATGAGCAGTTCTTC. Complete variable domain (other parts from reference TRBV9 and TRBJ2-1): DSGVTQTPKHLITATGQRVTLRCSPRSGDLSVYWYQQSLDQGLQFLIQYYNGEERAKGNILERFSAQQFPDLHSELNLSSLELGDSALYFCASSEPGLGTNEQFFGPGTRLTVL.

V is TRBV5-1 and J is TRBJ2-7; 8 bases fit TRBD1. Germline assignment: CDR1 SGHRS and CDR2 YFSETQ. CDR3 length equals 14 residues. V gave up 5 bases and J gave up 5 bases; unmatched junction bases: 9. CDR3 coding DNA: TGCGCCAGCAGGGGAAGACAGGGGATGCACGAGCAGTACTTC. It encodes CASRGRQGMHEQYF.

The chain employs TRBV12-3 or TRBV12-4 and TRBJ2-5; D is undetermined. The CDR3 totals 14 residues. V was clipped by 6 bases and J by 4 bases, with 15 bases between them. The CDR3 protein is CASRAPGNLETQYF. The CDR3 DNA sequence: TGTGCCAGCAGGGCGCCTGGCAACCTAGAGACCCAGTACTTC.

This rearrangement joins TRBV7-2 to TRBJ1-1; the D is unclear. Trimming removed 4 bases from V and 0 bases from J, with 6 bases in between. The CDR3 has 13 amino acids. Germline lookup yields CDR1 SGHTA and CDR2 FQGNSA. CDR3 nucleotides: TGTGCCAGCAGCTCCTACTTGAACACTGAAGCTTTCTTT. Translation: CASSSYLNTEAFF.

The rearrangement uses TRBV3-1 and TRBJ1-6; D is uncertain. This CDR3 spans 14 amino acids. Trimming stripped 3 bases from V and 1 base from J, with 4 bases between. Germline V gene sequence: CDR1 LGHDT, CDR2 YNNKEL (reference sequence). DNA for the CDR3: TGTGCCAGCAGCCACACATCCTATAATTCACCCCTCCACTTT. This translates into CASSHTSYNSPLHF.

This CDR3 is CAISDEQGIRGYTF. The CDR3 region has the DNA TGTGCCATCAGCGATGAACAGGGGATTAGAGGCTACACCTTC. V usage is TRBV10-3 and J usage is TRBJ1-2; 7 bases are a match to TRBD1. V was pared by 6 bases and J by 8 bases, with 12 bases of the junction left unmatched. The CDR3 length is 14 residues. The V gene's germline CDR1 is ENHRY and CDR2 SYGVKD.

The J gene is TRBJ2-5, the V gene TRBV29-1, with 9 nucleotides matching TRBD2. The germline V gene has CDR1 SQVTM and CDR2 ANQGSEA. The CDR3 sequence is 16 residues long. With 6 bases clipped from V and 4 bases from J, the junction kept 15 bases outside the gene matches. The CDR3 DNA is TGCAGCGTGAGGGGCCAGGGCGGGGGGGCCACAGAGACCCAGTACTTC. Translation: CSVRGQGGGATETQYF.

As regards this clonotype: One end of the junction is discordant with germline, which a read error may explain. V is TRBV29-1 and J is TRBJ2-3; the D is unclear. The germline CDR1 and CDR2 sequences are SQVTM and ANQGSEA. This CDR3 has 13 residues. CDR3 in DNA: TGCAGCGTTGAAGAGAGAGCGATAGATACACAGTATTTT. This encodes CSVEERAIDTQYF.

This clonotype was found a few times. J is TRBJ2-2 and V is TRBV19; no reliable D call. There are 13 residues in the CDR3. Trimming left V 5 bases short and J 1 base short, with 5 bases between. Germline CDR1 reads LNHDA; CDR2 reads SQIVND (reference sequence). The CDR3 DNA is TGTGCCAGTAGTCCAAAGAACACCGGGGAGCTGTTTTTT. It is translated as CASSPKNTGELFF. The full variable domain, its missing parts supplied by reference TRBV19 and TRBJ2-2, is DGGITQSPKYLFRKEGQNVTLSCEQNLNHDAMYWYRQDPGQGLRLIYYSQIVNDFQKGDIAEGYSVSREKKESFPLTVTSAQKNPTAFYLCASSPKNTGELFFGEGSRLTVL.

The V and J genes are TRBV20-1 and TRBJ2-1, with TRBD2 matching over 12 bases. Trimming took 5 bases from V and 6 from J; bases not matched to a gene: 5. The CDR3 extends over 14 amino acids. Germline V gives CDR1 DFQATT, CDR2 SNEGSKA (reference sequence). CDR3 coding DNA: TGCAGTGCTTCCGGACTAGCGGGGATCAATGAGCAGTTCTTC. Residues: CSASGLAGINEQFF.

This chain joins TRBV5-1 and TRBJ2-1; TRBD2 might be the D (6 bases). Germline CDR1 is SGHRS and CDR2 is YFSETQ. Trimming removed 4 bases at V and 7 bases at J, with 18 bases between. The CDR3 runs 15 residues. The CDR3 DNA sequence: TGCGCCAGCAGCCCTATAAAGCGGGCACCAAATGAGCAGTTCTTC. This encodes CASSPIKRAPNEQFF.

As DNA, the CDR3 is TGCGCCAGCAGCTCCCGGGCCTCAGAGAAAGCTTTCTTT. Translating gives CASSSRASEKAFF. This chain links TRBV4-3 with TRBJ1-1; D call uncertain. The CDR3 length is 13 residues. V was clipped by 5 bases and J by 9 bases, with 16 bases between them. Germline CDR1 LGHNA, CDR2 YSLEER.

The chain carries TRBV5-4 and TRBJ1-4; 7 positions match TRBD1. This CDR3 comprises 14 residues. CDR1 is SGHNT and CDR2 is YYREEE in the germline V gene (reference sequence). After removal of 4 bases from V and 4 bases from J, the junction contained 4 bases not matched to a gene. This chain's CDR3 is CASSVGQRNEKLFF. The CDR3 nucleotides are TGTGCCAGCAGCGTGGGACAGCGTAATGAAAAACTGTTTTTT.

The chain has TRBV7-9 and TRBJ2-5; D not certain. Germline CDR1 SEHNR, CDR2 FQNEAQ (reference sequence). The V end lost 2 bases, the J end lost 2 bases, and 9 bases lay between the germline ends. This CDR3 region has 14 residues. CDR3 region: CASSLSSSQETQYF. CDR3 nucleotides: TGTGCCAGCAGCTTATCATCCTCACAAGAGACCCAGTACTTC.

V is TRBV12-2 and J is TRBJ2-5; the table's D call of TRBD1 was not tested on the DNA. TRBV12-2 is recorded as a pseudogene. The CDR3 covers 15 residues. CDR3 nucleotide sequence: TGTGCAAGTCGCTACGACAGGGCGAGCCAAGAGACCCAGTACTTC. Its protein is CASRYDRASQETQYF.

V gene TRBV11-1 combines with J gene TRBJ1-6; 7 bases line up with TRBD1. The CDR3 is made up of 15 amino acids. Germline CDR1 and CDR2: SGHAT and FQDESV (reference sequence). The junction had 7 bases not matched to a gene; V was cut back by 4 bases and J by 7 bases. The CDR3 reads CASSYRQGLNSPLHF. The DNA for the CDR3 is TGTGCCAGCAGCTACCGACAGGGCCTAAATTCACCCCTCCACTTT. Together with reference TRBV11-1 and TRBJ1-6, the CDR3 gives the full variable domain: EAEVAQSPRYKITEKSQAVAFWCDPISGHATLYWYRQILGQGPELLVQFQDESVVDDSQLPKDRFSAERLKGVDSTLKIQPAELGDSAMYLCASSYRQGLNSPLHFGNGTRLTVT.

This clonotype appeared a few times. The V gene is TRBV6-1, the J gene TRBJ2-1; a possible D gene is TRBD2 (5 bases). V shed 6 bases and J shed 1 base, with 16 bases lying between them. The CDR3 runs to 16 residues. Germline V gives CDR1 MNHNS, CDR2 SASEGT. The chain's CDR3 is CASRTGRGKSYNEQFF. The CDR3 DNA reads TGTGCCAGCAGAACTGGCAGAGGGAAATCCTACAATGAGCAGTTCTTC.